The rows below give T cell receptor beta chains drawn from one sample of a study of blood T cell repertoires in COVID-19. Here immunoSEQ multiplex PCR was the method, and the copy in TCRdb shows in-frame clones only, minus some. The data show about 220,000 clones, with around 88% seen just once and over 12% held by the top ten. Sequencing input: PBMCs or T cells enriched from blood (not recorded which). These receptor sequences come from a woman between 45 and 60 years old with acute COVID-19. Each CDR3 is given with its conserved first and last residue. A D gene is named only where the DNA matches it firmly. Expanded clones are given a class, and other clones once, few, many or no size at all.

>TRBJ1-5|-|-|TRBV27
TGTGCCAGCAGCCAGGGACACCCTAGCAATCAGCCCCAGCATTTT
CASSQGHPSNQPQHF
>TRBJ1-2|-|once|TRBV7-3
TGTGCCAGCAGCTTAAGTGGAGGGTCCGGCTACACCTTC
CASSLSGGSGYTF
>TRBJ1-1|-|once|TRBV5-1
TGCGCCAGCAGCTGGGGGCTGACAGGGAACACTGAAGCTTTCTTT
CASSWGLTGNTEAFF
>TRBJ2-3|-|-|TRBV28
TGTGCCAGCAGTTTGGGGCTAGCGGTAGCCCAGGGGCCGTATTTT
CASSLGLAVAQGPYF
>TRBJ2-7|TRBD1|-|TRBV28
TGTGCCAGCAGTTTCCGCCTGGGACAGACTTACTCCTACGAGCAGTACTTC
CASSFRLGQTYSYEQYF
>TRBJ1-1|-|-|TRBV19
TGTGCCAGTACCAGACTACAGGGTGAAACTGAAGCTTTCTTT
CASTRLQGETEAFF
>TRBJ2-1|TRBD1|-|TRBV7-2
TGTGCCAGCAGCCCCGACAGGGGGCGTCGAAATGAGCAGTTCTTC
CASSPDRGRRNEQFF
>TRBJ2-7|-|-|TRBV15
TGTGCCACCAGCGGCGGGACAGTATACGAGCAGTACTTC
CATSGGTVYEQYF
>TRBJ1-4|TRBD1|many|TRBV5-4
TGTGCCAGCAGCGAGAACAGGGGGCTAGCTAATGAAAAACTGTTTTTT
CASSENRGLANEKLFF
>TRBJ2-1|TRBD2|once|TRBV28
TGTGCCAGCAGTTCCGGGACTAGCGGGAGCTCTGAGCAGTTCTTC
CASSSGTSGSSEQFF
>TRBJ2-7|TRBD2|-|TRBV3-1/TRBV3-2
TGTGCCAGCAGCCAAGAAAGGGGAGGGCTAGCGGGAATCGACGAGCAGTACTTC
CASSQERGGLAGIDEQYF
>TRBJ2-3|-|-|TRBV11-3
TGTGCCAGCAGCTTAATGGGGCCACCAAGCACAGATACGCAGTATTTT
CASSLMGPPSTDTQYF
>TRBJ2-3|TRBD2|-|TRBV27
TGTGCCAGCAGTTGGCTAGCGGGACCCACAGATACGCAGTATTTT
CASSWLAGPTDTQYF
>TRBJ1-1|-|-|TRBV9
TGTGCCAGCAGCCCAGGGTCTTTGAACACTGAAGCTTTCTTT
CASSPGSLNTEAFF
>TRBJ2-3|TRBD2|-|TRBV28
TGTGCCAGCAGTTCGGGACTAGCGGGAGGAGATACGCAGTATTTT
CASSSGLAGGDTQYF
>TRBJ2-3|TRBD2|-|TRBV2
TGTGCCAGCTCGGGGGGACTAGCGGGAGGGACAGATACGCAGTATTTT
CASSGGLAGGTDTQYF
>TRBJ1-4|TRBD1|-|TRBV3-1/TRBV3-2
TGTGCCAGCAGCCCGGGACAGCTTCTTAATGAAAAACTGTTTTTT
CASSPGQLLNEKLFF
>TRBJ2-5|-|-|TRBV7-6
TGTGCCAGCAGCTTAAGGGGTATGGTTGGAGAGACCCAGTACTTC
CASSLRGMVGETQYF
>TRBJ1-1|-|once|TRBV14
TGTGCCAGCAGCCAAGCCCTAACGGTCGCTGAAGCTTTCTTT
CASSQALTVAEAFF
>TRBJ2-7|TRBD1|-|TRBV9
TGTGCCAGCAGCGTAGGGACAGGGCTTTACGAGCAGTACTTC
CASSVGTGLYEQYF
>TRBJ2-5|TRBD2|once|TRBV9
TGTGCCAGCAGCGTAGTAGCGGGAGTCGGAGAGACCCAGTACTTC
CASSVVAGVGETQYF
>TRBJ2-5|-|once|TRBV5-4
TGTGCCAGCAGCTTGGAGGCAGGGACAAAGACCCAGTACTTC
CASSLEAGTKTQYF
>TRBJ1-4|TRBD1|-|TRBV19
TGTGCCAGTAGTGCTCAGGGGGTTGAAAAACTGTTTTTT
CASSAQGVEKLFF
>TRBJ2-7|-|-|TRBV9
TGTGCCAGCAGCGTAAGCGGAGGGTCTCACGAGCAGTACTTC
CASSVSGGSHEQYF
>TRBJ2-3|TRBD2|-|TRBV18
TGTGCCAGCTCACAACTAGCGGGAGGGCCGGCAGATACGCAGTATTTT
CASSQLAGGPADTQYF
>TRBJ2-7|-|once|TRBV9
TGTGCCAGCAGCGTAGGCGCTGACTCCCTCGTCTACGAGCAGTACTTC
CASSVGADSLVYEQYF
>TRBJ1-4|TRBD1|-|TRBV15
TGTGCCACCAGCAAACCCCCTCTTTGGGACAGGGATACAACTAATGAAAAACTGTTTTTT
CATSKPPLWDRDTTNEKLFF
>TRBJ2-1|-|-|TRBV30
TGTGCCTGGAGTGCGGCGGGCCATGAGCAGTTCTTC
CAWSAAGHEQFF
>TRBJ2-3|-|-|TRBV6-4
TGTGCCAGCAGTCCGGGACTCCACACAGATACGCAGTATTTT
CASSPGLHTDTQYF
>TRBJ2-1|-|-|TRBV27
TGTGCCAGCAGTTCAGGGGCGCTTATCAATGAGCAGTTCTTC
CASSSGALINEQFF
>TRBJ1-5|TRBD1|-|TRBV19
TGTGCCAGTAGTAGGACGGGACAGGGGGCTTGGCAGCCCCAGCATTTT
CASSRTGQGAWQPQHF
>TRBJ1-2|TRBD1|-|TRBV10-3
TGTGCCATCAGCGTGACAGGGGGCGGGTATCATGGCTACACCTTC
CAISVTGGGYHGYTF
>TRBJ1-1|-|-|TRBV28
TGTGCCAGCAGCATCAGGGGTCCGGGAACTGAAGCTTTCTTT
CASSIRGPGTEAFF
>TRBJ2-7|TRBD1|-|TRBV24-1
TGTGCCACCAGTGTCACAGGGGGCGGCCACGAGCAGTACTTC
CATSVTGGGHEQYF
>TRBJ2-7|-|-|TRBV7-2
TGTGCCAGCAGCCCCGAATACCTCCGGGACGAGCAGTACTTC
CASSPEYLRDEQYF
>TRBJ1-4|-|-|TRBV28
TGTGCCAGCAGCTCCGGGACGCGGGGAGAAAAACTGTTTTTT
CASSSGTRGEKLFF
>TRBJ2-7|TRBD2|-|TRBV18
TGTGCCAGCTCATCACTAGCGACTACCTACGAGCAGTACTTC
CASSSLATTYEQYF
>TRBJ2-7|-|-|TRBV7-9
TGTGCCAGCAGCTTAGCACAAACCGAGCAGTACTTC
CASSLAQTEQYF
>TRBJ1-2|-|-|TRBV28
TGTGCCAGCAGTTTACTTACCAGCCCGGGTGGCTACACCTTC
CASSLLTSPGGYTF
>TRBJ2-2|TRBD2|-|TRBV11-3
TGTGCCAGCAGCTTTAGCGGGACCAACACCGGGGAGCTGTTTTTT
CASSFSGTNTGELFF
>TRBJ2-1|TRBD2|-|TRBV27
TGTGCCAGCAGTTTAGCGGGAGGTCGCTACAATGAGCAGTTCTTC
CASSLAGGRYNEQFF
>TRBJ1-6|-|once|TRBV15
TGTGCCACCAGCAGAGATCCCCCGGGACACAATTCACCCCTCCACTTT
CATSRDPPGHNSPLHF
>TRBJ2-5|-|-|TRBV29-1
TGCAGCGCGGGAAGCGGAAATAAAGAGACCCAGTACTTC
CSAGSGNKETQYF
>TRBJ1-1|-|-|TRBV9
TGTGCCAGCAGCCGACAGACAATGAACACTGAAGCTTTCTTT
CASSRQTMNTEAFF